This T cell receptor (beta chain) is from a study of metastatic and nonmetastatic thyroid tumors. Study observations and caveats: TCR beta diversity was reportedly significantly higher in malignant thyroid tumors than benign nodules, in blood and tumor.

On this clone: As yet, its antigen is unknown. An end of the junction does not agree with germline; a read error may underlie this.

Germline CDR1 is SGHTA and CDR2 is FQGNSA. This CDR3 has 15 amino acids. TCRdb re-clonotyped the PCR reads via MiXCR. The table shows just under 60,000 clones, with 16% occurring only once. Thyroid surgery took place with no prior treatment in any patient. This sequence joins TRBV7-2 and TRBJ1-2, with TRBD1 as a possible D gene (6 bases). This receptor was obtained from a male donor with papillary thyroid cancer or a benign thyroid nodule (not recorded which). Some clones in this sample may be carry-over from other donors' samples. Sequences were obtained from blood. CDR3 DNA: TGTGCCAGCAGCTTAGACTGGGGACATAACTATTGCTACACCTTC. This encodes CASSLDWGHNYCYTF.